These 24 T cell receptor beta chains share one sample of origin, sequenced in a study of T-cell reconstitution after alpha-beta-depleted transplantation in children. A TCRbeta library incorporating unique molecular identifiers was prepared. TCRdb re-analysed the PCR reads in MiXCR, keeping a single row per CDR3 protein. In the table there are some 450,000 distinct CDR3 sequences, roughly 44% of which are singletons. The sequencing used PBMCs, collected before TCRalphabeta/CD19-depleted stem cell transplant. The receptors come from a girl aged 2-10 years with aplastic anemia, due to receive a stem cell transplant.

This clonotype was recorded many times. DNA for the CDR3: TGTGCCAGCAGCTCTACTGGACTAGCGGGACCCTACAATGAGCAGTTCTTC. This gives the protein CASSSTGLAGPYNEQFF. The chain uses TRBV7-9 and TRBJ2-1, with 12 nucleotides matching TRBD2. This CDR3 comprises 17 residues. CDR1 and CDR2 from the germline V gene are SEHNR and FQNEAQ (reference sequence). Losses at the gene ends were 4 bases for V and 2 bases for J; bases not matched to a gene: 6.

Of note for this clonotype: A much larger clonotype is one base distant, so this may be a read error. The CDR3 here is CASSFRDRGFGELFF. CDR3 bases: TGCGCCAGCAGCTTCCGGGACAGGGGATTCGGGGAGCTGTTTTTT. The chain has TRBV5-1 and TRBJ2-2; the match to TRBD1 covers 10 bases. Germline CDR1 SGHRS, CDR2 YFSETQ. The CDR3 is made up of 15 amino acids. Unmatched junction bases numbered 5, after V lost 2 bases and J lost 7 bases.

V is TRBV20-1 and J is TRBJ2-3, with a weak D call TRBD2 (5 bases). The V gene's germline CDR1 is DFQATT and CDR2 SNEGSKA (reference sequence). The length of the CDR3 is 18 residues. V lost 0 bases, J lost 0 bases, and 19 bases lay in between. CDR3 coding DNA: TGCAGTGCTAGAGATCCGGTCGGAATAGCGACTAGCACAGATACGCAGTATTTT. This translates into CSARDPVGIATSTDTQYF.

The V call is TRBV15, the J call TRBJ2-3; D is unclear. The CDR3 sequence is 12 residues long. The germline V gene has CDR1 LNHNV and CDR2 YYDKDF (reference sequence). Trimming stripped 3 bases from V and 5 bases from J, with 6 bases between. CDR3 protein: CATSSRLDTQYF. DNA for the CDR3: TGTGCCACCAGCAGCCGGCTAGATACGCAGTATTTT.

V and J are TRBV5-1 and TRBJ2-3; TRBD2 matches at 11 bases. The CDR3 spans 15 residues. Trimming removed 4 bases from V and 6 bases from J; junction bases left unmatched: 7. Germline values: CDR1 SGHRS, CDR2 YFSETQ. The CDR3 coding sequence is TGCGCCAGCAGCCCGGTCGGGACTAGCGGCGATACGCAGTATTTT. It translates to CASSPVGTSGDTQYF.

The chain uses TRBV12-3 or TRBV12-4 and TRBJ2-7; the D gene is possibly TRBD1 (5 bases). V was cut by 8 bases and J by 3 bases, with 11 bases left in between. The CDR3 runs 12 residues. The CDR3 DNA reads as TGTGCCAGCGGGGCCCCTAGCTACGAGCAGTACTTC. The encoded protein is CASGAPSYEQYF.

The V call is TRBV4-1, the J call TRBJ2-5; 8 bases align to TRBD2. CDR1 and CDR2 from the germline V gene are MGHRA and YSYEKL. CDR3 length: 16 amino acids. V was pared by 1 base and J by 1 base, with 5 bases of the junction left unmatched. CDR3 bases: TGCGCCAGCAGCCAAGCTGGCGGGGGGATCCAAGAGACCCAGTACTTC. Encoded protein: CASSQAGGGIQETQYF.

The rearrangement joins TRBV24-1 to TRBJ2-4; D call uncertain. This CDR3 spans 12 amino acids. Between the trimmed V and J ends, which lost 1 base and 7 bases, there was a span of 4 bases. CDR1 is KGHDR and CDR2 is SFDVKD in the germline V gene. The CDR3 spells CATSDLANIQYF. CDR3 nucleotides: TGTGCCACCAGTGATTTAGCCAACATTCAGTACTTC.

J is TRBJ2-3 and V is TRBV20-1; 9 bases map to TRBD2. This CDR3 is 15 amino acids long. Germline V gene lookup returns CDR1 DFQATT and CDR2 SNEGSKA (reference sequence). V gave up 2 bases and J gave up 11 bases; unmatched junction bases: 14. CDR3 loop: CSARSREGPFSRQYF. The CDR3, as DNA: TGCAGTGCTAGATCGCGGGAGGGCCCCTTTTCTCGGCAGTATTTT.

This clonotype was observed a handful of times. CDR3 sequence: CASSFRDSYNSPLHF. CDR3 nucleotides: TGCGCCAGCAGCTTCCGGGACAGCTATAATTCACCCCTCCACTTT. The chain has TRBV5-1 and TRBJ1-6; 7 bases align to TRBD1. Trimming took 2 bases from V and 3 from J; bases not matched to a gene: 2. The CDR3 has 15 residues. The germline V gene encodes CDR1 SGHRS and CDR2 YFSETQ. Full variable domain (missing parts from reference TRBV5-1 and TRBJ1-6): KAGVTQTPRYLIKTRGQQVTLSCSPISGHRSVSWYQQTPGQGLQFLFEYFSETQRNKGNFPGRFSGRQFSNSRSEMNVSTLELGDSALYLCASSFRDSYNSPLHFGNGTRLTVT.

The rearrangement uses TRBV19 and TRBJ2-1; the match to TRBD2 covers 12 bases. The CDR3 runs to 18 residues. V was clipped by 6 bases and J by 0 bases; unmatched bases: 9. CDR1 and CDR2 from the germline V gene are LNHDA and SQIVND (reference sequence). In nucleotides, the CDR3 is TGTGCCAGTAGCTCGACTAGCGGGGGAGCTAGCTCCTACAATGAGCAGTTCTTC. Protein: CASSSTSGGASSYNEQFF.

V and J are TRBV11-2 and TRBJ2-1; D might be TRBD1 (6 bases). Germline-derived CDR1 and CDR2 are SGHAT and FQNNGV. V lost 7 bases and J 4 bases, leaving 14 bases between the germline ends. This CDR3 contains 14 residues. In DNA form, the CDR3 reads TGTGCCAGCAACCCAGGGGTGGGGTACAATGAGCAGTTCTTC. Encoded protein: CASNPGVGYNEQFF. Variable domain in full (rest from reference TRBV11-2 and TRBJ2-1): EAGVAQSPRYKIIEKRQSVAFWCNPISGHATLYWYQQILGQGPKLLIQFQNNGVVDDSQLPKDRFSAERLKGVDSTLKIQPAKLEDSAVYLCASNPGVGYNEQFFGPGTRLTVL.

A few counts support this clonotype. This sequence joins TRBV27 and TRBJ2-5, with 7 bases that match TRBD2. Germline CDR1 reads MNHEY; CDR2 reads SMNVEV (reference sequence). After removal of 1 base from V and 3 bases from J, the junction contained 2 bases not matched to a gene. The CDR3 consists of 14 residues. CDR3 sequence: CASSLWGGEETQYF. CDR3 nucleotide sequence: TGTGCCAGCAGTTTATGGGGGGGTGAAGAGACCCAGTACTTC.

This clonotype has just a few counts. This rearrangement joins TRBV19 to TRBJ2-3; TRBD1 is a possible D gene (6 bases). Germline V CDR1 and CDR2: LNHDA, SQIVND (reference sequence). V was trimmed by 7 bases and J by 2 bases, leaving 16 bases between them. This CDR3 spans 15 amino acids. The CDR3 region has the DNA TGTGCCAGTACCTCGACAGGAGATTTCACAGATACGCAGTATTTT. Translated, it gives CASTSTGDFTDTQYF.

There are a few counts of this clonotype. This chain links TRBV20-1 with TRBJ2-7; perhaps TRBD1 as D (6 bases). Germline CDR1 is DFQATT and CDR2 is SNEGSKA (reference sequence). V shed 2 bases and J shed 0 bases, with 11 bases lying between them. This CDR3 contains 14 residues. For the CDR3, the DNA is TGCAGTGCTAGACCAGGGGCACACTCCTACGAGCAGTACTTC. Protein product: CSARPGAHSYEQYF.

J is TRBJ2-1 and V is TRBV5-1; 10 nucleotides align to TRBD1. V was pared by 3 bases and J by 6 bases, with 6 bases of the junction left unmatched. CDR3 length: 15 amino acids. The germline V gene has CDR1 SGHRS and CDR2 YFSETQ. CDR3 amino acids: CASSSSGTGVNEQFF. DNA for the CDR3: TGCGCCAGCAGCTCCTCCGGGACAGGGGTCAATGAGCAGTTCTTC.

This sequence joins TRBV30 and TRBJ2-7; tentative D call: TRBD2 (6 bases). Germline values: CDR1 GTSNPN, CDR2 SVGIG (reference sequence). V gave up 0 bases and J gave up 5 bases, with 14 bases separating them. The CDR3 is made up of 14 amino acids. The CDR3 sequence is CAWSVGTLGHEQYF. As DNA, the CDR3 is TGTGCCTGGAGTGTAGGGACTTTGGGCCACGAGCAGTACTTC.

The chain uses TRBV19 and TRBJ1-1; no definite D call. Germline V gene lookup returns CDR1 LNHDA and CDR2 SQIVND (reference sequence). The CDR3 has 16 residues. With 7 bases removed from V and 3 bases from J, the gap between germline ends came to 21 bases. DNA of the CDR3: TGTGCCAGTAACTCAAATAGGCCGGGGTGGGACACTGAAGCTTTCTTT. Encoded protein: CASNSNRPGWDTEAFF.

J is TRBJ2-1 and V is TRBV20-1; a weak D match, TRBD2 (5 bases). Trimming cost V 3 bases and J 5 bases, with 8 bases left between them. From germline, CDR1 is DFQATT and CDR2 SNEGSKA (reference sequence). The CDR3 loop spans 12 amino acids. The CDR3 DNA follows: TGCAGTGCTAGGTCCGGGGACAATGAGCAGTTCTTC. Translated, it gives CSARSGDNEQFF.

This clonotype appeared a few times. V usage is TRBV20-1 and J usage is TRBJ2-7; D remains ambiguous. V lost 3 bases to trimming and J lost 3 bases, with 15 bases between them. The CDR3 length is 14 residues. Looked up from germline, CDR1 is DFQATT and CDR2 is SNEGSKA (reference sequence). CDR3 region: CSASRSQGLYEQYF. Written as DNA, the CDR3 is TGCAGTGCTAGCCGGTCCCAAGGGCTCTACGAGCAGTACTTC.

The chain joins TRBV6-2 or TRBV6-3 to TRBJ2-1; D unclear. The CDR3 is 12 residues long. Germline loops: CDR1 MNHEY, CDR2 SVGEGT. The V end lost 6 bases, the J end lost 4 bases, and 7 bases lay between the germline ends. The CDR3 spells CASSKRYNEQFF. CDR3 nucleotide sequence: TGTGCCAGCAGCAAACGATACAATGAGCAGTTCTTC.

The chain uses TRBV5-1 and TRBJ1-1, with D perhaps TRBD1 (5 bases). V dropped 2 bases and J dropped 1 base, with 12 bases sitting between them. CDR1 and CDR2 (germline): SGHRS, YFSETQ. There are 15 residues in the CDR3. The CDR3 bases are TGCGCCAGCAGCTTACGGGGGGACCCGAACACTGAAGCTTTCTTT. Amino acid sequence: CASSLRGDPNTEAFF.

The gene calls are TRBV20-1 and TRBJ2-7; a possible D gene is TRBD2 (6 bases). CDR3 length: 15 residues. The V gene lost 0 bases and the J gene lost 2 bases, with 14 bases spanning the gap. Germline V gene data show CDR1 as DFQATT and CDR2 as SNEGSKA (reference sequence). The chain's CDR3 is CSARDGVAAPYEQYF. DNA of the CDR3: TGCAGTGCTAGAGATGGGGTAGCGGCCCCCTACGAGCAGTACTTC.

This clonotype was seen a few times. The rearrangement links TRBV20-1 to TRBJ2-3, with 10 bases lining up with TRBD2. This CDR3 has 17 residues. Per the germline V gene, CDR1 is DFQATT and CDR2 is SNEGSKA (reference sequence). Losses at the gene ends were 0 bases for V and 3 bases for J; bases not matched to a gene: 9. The CDR3 reads CSARDFTSGEGTDTQYF. CDR3 nucleotides: TGCAGTGCTAGAGATTTTACTAGCGGGGAGGGGACAGATACGCAGTATTTT.